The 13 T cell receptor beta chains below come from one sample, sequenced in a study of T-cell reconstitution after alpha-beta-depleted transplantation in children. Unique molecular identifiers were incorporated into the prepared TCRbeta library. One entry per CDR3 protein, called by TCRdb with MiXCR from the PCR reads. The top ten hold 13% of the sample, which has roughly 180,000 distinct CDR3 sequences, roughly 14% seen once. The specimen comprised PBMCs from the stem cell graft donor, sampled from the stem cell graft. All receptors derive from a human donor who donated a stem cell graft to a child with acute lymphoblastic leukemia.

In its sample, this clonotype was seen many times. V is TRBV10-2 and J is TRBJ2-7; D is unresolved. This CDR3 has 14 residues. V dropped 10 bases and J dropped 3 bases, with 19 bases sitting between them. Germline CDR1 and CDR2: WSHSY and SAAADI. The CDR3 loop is CATSWSKTNYEQYF. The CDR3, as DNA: TGCGCCACTTCCTGGTCTAAAACAAACTACGAGCAGTACTTC.

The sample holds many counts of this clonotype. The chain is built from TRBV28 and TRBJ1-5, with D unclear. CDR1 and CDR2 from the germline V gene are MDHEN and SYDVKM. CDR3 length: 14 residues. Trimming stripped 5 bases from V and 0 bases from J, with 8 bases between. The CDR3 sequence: CASSPPGSNQPQHF. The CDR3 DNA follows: TGTGCCAGCAGTCCCCCGGGTAGCAATCAGCCCCAGCATTTT.

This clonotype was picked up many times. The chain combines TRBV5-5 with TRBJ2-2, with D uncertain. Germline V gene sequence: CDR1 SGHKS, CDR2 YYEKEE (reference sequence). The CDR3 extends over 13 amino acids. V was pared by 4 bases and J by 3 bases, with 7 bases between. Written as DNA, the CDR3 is TGTGCCAGCAGCCGTCAGGACACCGGGGAGCTGTTTTTT. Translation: CASSRQDTGELFF.

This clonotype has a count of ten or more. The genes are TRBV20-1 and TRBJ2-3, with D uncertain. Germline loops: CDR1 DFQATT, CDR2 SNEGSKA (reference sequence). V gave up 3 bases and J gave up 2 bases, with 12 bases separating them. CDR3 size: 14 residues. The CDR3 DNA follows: TGCAGTGCTAGCCTGCAGGAGCCCACAGATACGCAGTATTTT. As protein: CSASLQEPTDTQYF.

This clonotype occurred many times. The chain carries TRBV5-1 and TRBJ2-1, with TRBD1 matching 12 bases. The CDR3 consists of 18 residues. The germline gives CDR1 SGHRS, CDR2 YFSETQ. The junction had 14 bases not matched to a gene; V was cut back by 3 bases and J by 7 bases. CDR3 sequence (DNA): TGCGCCAGCAGCTCGGGACAGGGGGCTGGGTACGGCGCGAATGAGCAGTTCTTC. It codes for CASSSGQGAGYGANEQFF.

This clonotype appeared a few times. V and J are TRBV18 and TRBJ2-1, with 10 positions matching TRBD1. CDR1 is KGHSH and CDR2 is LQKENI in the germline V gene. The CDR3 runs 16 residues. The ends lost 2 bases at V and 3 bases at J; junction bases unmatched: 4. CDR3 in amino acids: CASSPEDRGIYNEQFF. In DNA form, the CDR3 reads TGTGCCAGCTCACCAGAGGACAGGGGGATCTACAATGAGCAGTTCTTC.

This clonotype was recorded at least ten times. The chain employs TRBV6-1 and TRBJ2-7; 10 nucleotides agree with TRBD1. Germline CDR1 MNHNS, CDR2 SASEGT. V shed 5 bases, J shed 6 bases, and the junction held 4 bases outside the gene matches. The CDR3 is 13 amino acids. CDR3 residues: CASSKGQGVEQYF. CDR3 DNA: TGTGCCAGCAGTAAAGGACAGGGGGTCGAGCAGTACTTC.

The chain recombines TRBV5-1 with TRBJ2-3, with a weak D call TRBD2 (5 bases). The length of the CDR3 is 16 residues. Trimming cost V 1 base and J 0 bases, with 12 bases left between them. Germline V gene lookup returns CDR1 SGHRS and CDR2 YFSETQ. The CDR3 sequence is CASSLNGLASTDTQYF. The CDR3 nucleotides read TGCGCCAGCAGCTTGAATGGGCTAGCCAGCACAGATACGCAGTATTTT.

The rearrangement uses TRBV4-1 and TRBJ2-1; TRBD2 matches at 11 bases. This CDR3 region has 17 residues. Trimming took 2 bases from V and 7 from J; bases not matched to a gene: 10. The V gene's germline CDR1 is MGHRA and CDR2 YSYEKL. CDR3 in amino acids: CASSQLGPLAGENEQFF. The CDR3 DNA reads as TGCGCCAGCAGCCAACTCGGCCCACTAGCGGGAGAGAATGAGCAGTTCTTC.

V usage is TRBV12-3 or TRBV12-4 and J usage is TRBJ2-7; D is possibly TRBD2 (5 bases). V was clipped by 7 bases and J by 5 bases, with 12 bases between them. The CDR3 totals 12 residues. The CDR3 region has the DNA TGTGCCAGCACCCTAACCGGGGACGAGCAGTACTTC. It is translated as CASTLTGDEQYF.

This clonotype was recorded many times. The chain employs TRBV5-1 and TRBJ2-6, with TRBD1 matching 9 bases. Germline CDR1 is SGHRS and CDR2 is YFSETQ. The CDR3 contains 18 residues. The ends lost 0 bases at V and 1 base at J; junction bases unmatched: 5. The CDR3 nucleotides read TGCGCCAGCAGCTTGGAAGGGACAGGGACTTCTGGGGCCAACGTCCTGACTTTC. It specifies CASSLEGTGTSGANVLTF.

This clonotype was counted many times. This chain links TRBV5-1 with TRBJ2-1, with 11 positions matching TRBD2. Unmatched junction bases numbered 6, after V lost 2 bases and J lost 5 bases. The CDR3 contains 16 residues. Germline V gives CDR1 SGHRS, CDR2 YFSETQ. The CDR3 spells CASSFLAGGGNNEQFF. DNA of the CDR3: TGCGCCAGCAGCTTCTTAGCGGGAGGGGGCAACAATGAGCAGTTCTTC.

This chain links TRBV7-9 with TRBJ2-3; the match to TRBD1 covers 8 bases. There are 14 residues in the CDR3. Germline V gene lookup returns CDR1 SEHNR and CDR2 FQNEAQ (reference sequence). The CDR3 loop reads CARQAGGNTDTQYF. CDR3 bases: TGTGCGAGACAGGCAGGGGGCAACACAGATACGCAGTATTTT.